Listed here is a single T cell receptor beta chain. Original handling: Quantification of nucleated cells was approximated via reference gene primer amplification. Measured with immunoSEQ multiplex PCR; TCRdb has only the in-frame clones, and not every one. V, J and clone size are taken as reported in that table, and D and trimming were inferred from the DNA itself. The data hold hundreds of thousands of clones, with 70% to 90% observed a single time. This record comes from a study of blood T cell repertoires in COVID-19. Study-wide background: Sites in the United States, Italy and Spain provided acute and convalescent COVID-19 samples.

The CDR3 runs 13 residues. Germline V lookup: CDR1 SGHKS, CDR2 YYEKEE (reference sequence). V lost 4 bases and J lost 0, with 5 bases in between. Input material: peripheral blood. The sequence was obtained from a man between 18 and 35 years old with active or convalescent COVID-19. The J gene is TRBJ2-1, the V gene TRBV5-5; D is unresolved. CDR3 bases: TGTGCCAGCAGCGCGAGCTCCTACAATGAGCAGTTCTTC. Its translation is CASSASSYNEQFF.